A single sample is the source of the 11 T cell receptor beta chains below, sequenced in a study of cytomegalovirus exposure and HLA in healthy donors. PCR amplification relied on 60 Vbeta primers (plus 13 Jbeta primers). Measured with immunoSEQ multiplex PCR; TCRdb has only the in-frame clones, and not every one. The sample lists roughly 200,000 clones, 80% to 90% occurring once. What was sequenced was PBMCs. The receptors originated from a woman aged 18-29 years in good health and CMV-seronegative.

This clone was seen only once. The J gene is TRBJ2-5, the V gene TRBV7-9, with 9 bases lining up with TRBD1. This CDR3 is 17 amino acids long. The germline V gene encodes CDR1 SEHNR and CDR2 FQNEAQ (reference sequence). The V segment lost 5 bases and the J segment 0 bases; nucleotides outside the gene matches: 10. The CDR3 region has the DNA TGTGCCAGCAGCCCTCCGGGACAGGGATTGTACCAAGAGACCCAGTACTTC. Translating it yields CASSPPGQGLYQETQYF.

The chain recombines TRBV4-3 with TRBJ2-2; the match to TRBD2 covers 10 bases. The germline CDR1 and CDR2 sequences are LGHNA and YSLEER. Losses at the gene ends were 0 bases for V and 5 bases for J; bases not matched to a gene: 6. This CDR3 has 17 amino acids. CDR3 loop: CASSQEWVSGGTGELFF. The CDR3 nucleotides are TGCGCCAGCAGCCAAGAATGGGTTAGCGGGGGGACCGGGGAGCTGTTTTTT.

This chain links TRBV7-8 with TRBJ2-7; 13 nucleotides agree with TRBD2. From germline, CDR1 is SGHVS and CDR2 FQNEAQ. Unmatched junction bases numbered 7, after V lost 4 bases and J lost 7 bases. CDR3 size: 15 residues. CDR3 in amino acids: CASSSTRGLAGEQYF. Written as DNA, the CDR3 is TGTGCCAGCAGCTCGACCCGGGGACTAGCGGGAGAGCAGTACTTC.

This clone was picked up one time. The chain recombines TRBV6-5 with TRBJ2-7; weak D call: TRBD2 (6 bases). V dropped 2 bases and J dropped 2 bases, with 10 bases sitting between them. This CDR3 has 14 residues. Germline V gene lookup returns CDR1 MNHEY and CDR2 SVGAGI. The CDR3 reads CASSYRGTPYEQYF. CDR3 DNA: TGTGCCAGCAGTTACAGAGGGACTCCCTACGAGCAGTACTTC.

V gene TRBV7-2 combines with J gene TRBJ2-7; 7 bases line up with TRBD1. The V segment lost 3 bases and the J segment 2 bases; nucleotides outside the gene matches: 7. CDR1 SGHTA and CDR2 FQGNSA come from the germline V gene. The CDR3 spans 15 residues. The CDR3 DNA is TGTGCCAGCAGCTTTGTCCGGGACAGCCCCTACGAGCAGTACTTC. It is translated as CASSFVRDSPYEQYF.

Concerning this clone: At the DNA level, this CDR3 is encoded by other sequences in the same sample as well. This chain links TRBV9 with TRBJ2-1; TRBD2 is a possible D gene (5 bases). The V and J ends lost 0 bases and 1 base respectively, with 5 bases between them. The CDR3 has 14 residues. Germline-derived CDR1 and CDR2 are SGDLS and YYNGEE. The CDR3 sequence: CASSVAGSYNEQFF. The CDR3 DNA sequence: TGTGCCAGCAGCGTAGCGGGATCCTACAATGAGCAGTTCTTC.

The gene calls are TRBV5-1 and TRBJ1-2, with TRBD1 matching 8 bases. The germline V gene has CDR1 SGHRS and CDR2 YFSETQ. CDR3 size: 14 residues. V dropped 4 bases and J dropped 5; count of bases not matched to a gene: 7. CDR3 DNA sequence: TGCGCCAGCAGCCCCGTTGACAGGGGTTATGGCTACACCTTC. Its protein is CASSPVDRGYGYTF.

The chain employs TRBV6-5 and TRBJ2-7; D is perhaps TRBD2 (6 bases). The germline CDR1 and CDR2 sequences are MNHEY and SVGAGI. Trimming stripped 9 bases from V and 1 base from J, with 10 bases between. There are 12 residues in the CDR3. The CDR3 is CASQTSSYEQYF. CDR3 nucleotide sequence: TGTGCCAGTCAGACTAGTTCCTACGAGCAGTACTTC.

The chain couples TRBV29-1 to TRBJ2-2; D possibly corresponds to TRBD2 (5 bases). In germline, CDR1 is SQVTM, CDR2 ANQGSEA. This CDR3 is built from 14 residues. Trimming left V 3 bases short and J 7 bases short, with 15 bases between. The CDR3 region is CSVEPGRGNGELFF. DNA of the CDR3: TGCAGCGTTGAGCCGGGGAGAGGCAACGGGGAGCTGTTTTTT.

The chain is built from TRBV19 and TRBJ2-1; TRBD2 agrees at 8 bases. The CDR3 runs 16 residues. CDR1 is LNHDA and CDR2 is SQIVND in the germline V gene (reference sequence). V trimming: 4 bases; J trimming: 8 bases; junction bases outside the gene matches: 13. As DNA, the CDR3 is TGTGCCAGTAGTAAAGGGACTAGTTTTTTATCTGATGAGCAGTTCTTC. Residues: CASSKGTSFLSDEQFF.

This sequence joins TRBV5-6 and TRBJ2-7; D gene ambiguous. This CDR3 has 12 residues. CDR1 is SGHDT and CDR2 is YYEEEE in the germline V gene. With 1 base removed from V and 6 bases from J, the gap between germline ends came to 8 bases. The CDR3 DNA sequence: TGTGCCAGCAGCTTGTCCGTCCGCGAGCAGTACTTC. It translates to CASSLSVREQYF.